The 21 T cell receptor beta chains in this list originate from one sample, sequenced in a study of T cell responses to AZD1222 COVID-19 vaccine. Produced via immunoSEQ multiplex PCR; TCRdb's table is partial and in-frame only. This table holds 130,000 or so clones, about nine tenths found once. The specimen comprised peripheral blood, sampled 28 days after the second AZD1222 dose. The receptor source for this set is an adult who received the AZD1222 COVID-19 vaccine.

CDR3 in amino acids: CAWSVVGGQPQHF. The CDR3 DNA reads as TGTGCCTGGAGTGTAGTGGGAGGTCAGCCCCAGCATTTT. V and J are TRBV30 and TRBJ1-5; D gene ambiguous. CDR3 length: 13 amino acids. Germline V gene sequence: CDR1 GTSNPN, CDR2 SVGIG (reference sequence). V was shortened by 0 bases and J by 6 bases, with 9 bases between the two germline ends.

The CDR3 sequence is CASTLAGHGYTF. The CDR3 DNA sequence: TGTGCCAGCACCTTGGCGGGGCATGGCTACACCTTC. The chain couples TRBV3-1 (or the pseudogene TRBV3-2) to TRBJ1-2; possible D gene TRBD1, 5 bases. Between the trimmed V and J ends, which lost 7 bases and 6 bases, there was a span of 12 bases. The CDR3 has 12 residues. Germline V gives CDR1 LGHDT, CDR2 YNNKEL (reference sequence).

The rearrangement uses TRBV18 and TRBJ1-2, with TRBD1 identical over 8 bases. Germline CDR1 is KGHSH and CDR2 is LQKENI. This CDR3 spans 14 amino acids. Germline trimming cut 0 bases from V and 7 bases from J; bases unmatched to any gene: 4. The CDR3 region is CASSPPVDRGGYTF. For the CDR3, the DNA is TGTGCCAGCTCACCACCGGTCGACAGGGGTGGCTACACCTTC.

The J gene is TRBJ1-2, the V gene TRBV5-6; tentative D call: TRBD1 (5 bases). Trimming stripped 5 bases from V and 6 bases from J, with 17 bases between. The CDR3 is made up of 14 amino acids. Per the germline V gene, CDR1 is SGHDT and CDR2 is YYEEEE. In DNA, the CDR3 is TGTGCCAGCAGGTCGGGACTGCCCCCCAATGGCTACACCTTC. It codes for CASRSGLPPNGYTF.

This chain connects TRBV7-9 to TRBJ1-3, with unresolved D. This CDR3 has 14 residues. With 5 bases removed from V and 6 bases from J, the gap between germline ends came to 14 bases. The germline V gene has CDR1 SEHNR and CDR2 FQNEAQ (reference sequence). The DNA of the CDR3 is TGTGCCAGCAGCCCGAAGGTGCCCTTAAACACCATATATTTT. Its translation: CASSPKVPLNTIYF.

The CDR3 loop is CASSEAGGTDTQYF. The CDR3, as DNA: TGTGCCAGCAGTGAAGCGGGGGGCACAGATACGCAGTATTTT. This chain connects TRBV6-4 to TRBJ2-3; 8 nucleotides align to TRBD2. Germline CDR1 reads MRHNA; CDR2 reads SNTAGT. This CDR3 spans 14 amino acids. The V and J ends lost 3 bases and 1 base, in that order; junction bases with no gene match: 0.

The J gene is TRBJ1-2, the V gene TRBV20-1; D may be TRBD1 (5 bases). From germline, CDR1 is DFQATT and CDR2 SNEGSKA (reference sequence). The CDR3 extends over 12 amino acids. The V end lost 3 bases, the J end lost 6 bases, and 11 bases lay between the germline ends. DNA for the CDR3: TGCAGTGCTAGTCGAGGGGTGGATGGCTACACCTTC. It encodes CSASRGVDGYTF.

V is TRBV5-4 and J is TRBJ1-1, with TRBD1 as a possible D gene (6 bases). CDR1 is SGHNT and CDR2 is YYREEE in the germline V gene (reference sequence). The CDR3 sequence is 14 residues long. Trimming pared 1 base from V and 4 bases from J, leaving 11 bases between. CDR3 in amino acids: CASSLSGAGTEAFF. The CDR3 nucleotides read TGTGCCAGCAGCTTGTCAGGGGCAGGCACTGAAGCTTTCTTT. The whole variable domain, filled in from reference TRBV5-4 and TRBJ1-1, reads ETGVTQSPTHLIKTRGQQVTLRCSSQSGHNTVSWYQQALGQGPQFIFQYYREEENGRGNFPPRFSGLQFPNYSSELNVNALELDDSALYLCASSLSGAGTEAFFGQGTRLTVV.

Only one count was recorded for this clone. This chain links TRBV18 with TRBJ2-3; D not certain. This CDR3 has 14 residues. Looked up from germline, CDR1 is KGHSH and CDR2 is LQKENI. The ends were cut back, 3 bases at V and 2 bases at J, with 9 bases in the middle. The CDR3 nucleotides are TGTGCCAGCTCACCGCCAGATCTCACAGATACGCAGTATTTT. This encodes CASSPPDLTDTQYF. Filled out from reference TRBV18 and TRBJ2-3, the complete variable domain reads NAGVMQNPRHLVRRRGQEARLRCSPMKGHSHVYWYRQLPEEGLKFMVYLQKENIIDESGMPKERFSAEFPKEGPSILRIQQVVRGDSAAYFCASSPPDLTDTQYFGPGTRLTVL.

The chain employs TRBV2 and TRBJ1-1; 8 nucleotides match TRBD1. Looked up from germline, CDR1 is SNHLY and CDR2 is FYNNEI. With V trimmed by 7 bases and J by 3 bases, 7 bases remained unmatched. The CDR3 is 14 amino acids. CDR3 in amino acids: CASKIQGAHTEAFF. The DNA of the CDR3 is TGTGCCAGCAAAATTCAGGGGGCCCACACTGAAGCTTTCTTT. Together with reference TRBV2 and TRBJ1-1, the CDR3 gives the full variable domain: EPEVTQTPSHQVTQMGQEVILRCVPISNHLYFYWYRQILGQKVEFLVSFYNNEISEKSEIFDDQFSVERPDGSNFTLKIRSTKLEDSAMYFCASKIQGAHTEAFFGQGTRLTVV.

The V and J genes are TRBV19 and TRBJ2-1; D may be TRBD2 (5 bases). V was clipped by 5 bases and J by 0 bases, with 23 bases between them. This CDR3 has 19 residues. Per the germline V gene, CDR1 is LNHDA and CDR2 is SQIVND (reference sequence). As DNA, the CDR3 is TGTGCCAGTAGTTCGGGGATATTAGGTAGACTCCACTCCTACAATGAGCAGTTCTTC. Protein: CASSSGILGRLHSYNEQFF.

The chain links TRBV6-6 to TRBJ1-5; D possibly corresponds to TRBD1 (6 bases). Trimming took 6 bases from V and 8 from J, leaving 20 bases between them. Germline V CDR1 and CDR2: MNHNY, SVGAGI (reference sequence). CDR3 length: 15 residues. In DNA form, the CDR3 reads TGTGCCAGCAGCCATTCCAGGGGTGATAGGGAGCCCCAGCATTTT. It translates to CASSHSRGDREPQHF.

The chain combines TRBV18 with TRBJ1-5; 9 bases align to TRBD1. Trimming at V came to 3 bases and at J to 4 bases, leaving 10 bases not matched to a gene. The CDR3 loop spans 17 amino acids. CDR1 is KGHSH, CDR2 LQKENI, per germline. The CDR3 sequence: CASSPVTRGTGNQPQHF. In nucleotides, the CDR3 is TGTGCCAGCTCACCCGTAACCCGTGGGACAGGGAATCAGCCCCAGCATTTT.

This clone has ten or more counts. The CDR3 bases are TGTGCCAGCAGTCTAGACCAGAACACTGAAGCTTTCTTT. Residues: CASSLDQNTEAFF. This chain uses TRBV11-3 with TRBJ1-1; D is ambiguous. This CDR3 contains 13 residues. V lost 6 bases and J lost 1, with 9 bases in between. Germline V gives CDR1 SGHNT, CDR2 YENEEA. Using reference TRBV11-3 and TRBJ1-1 for the parts outside the CDR3, the full variable domain is EAGVVQSPRYKIIEKKQPVAFWCNPISGHNTLYWYLQNLGQGPELLIRYENEEAVDDSQLPKDRFSAERLKGVDSTLKIQPAELGDSAVYLCASSLDQNTEAFFGQGTRLTVV.

This rearrangement joins TRBV28 to TRBJ2-7; 7 nucleotides line up with TRBD1. Germline assignment: CDR1 MDHEN and CDR2 SYDVKM. V dropped 6 bases and J dropped 3; count of bases not matched to a gene: 5. The CDR3 runs 13 residues. The CDR3 here is CASRRQGNYEQYV. The CDR3 nucleotides are TGTGCCAGCAGGAGACAGGGAAACTACGAGCAGTACGTC.

The chain combines TRBV24-1 with TRBJ1-4; D unresolved. The CDR3 is made up of 14 amino acids. CDR1 is KGHDR, CDR2 SFDVKD, per germline. Trimming cost V 7 bases and J 7 bases, with 15 bases left between them. As DNA, the CDR3 is TGTGCCACCAGCGACGAGCTAGCCGGTGAAAAACTGTTTTTT. Its protein product is CATSDELAGEKLFF.

The chain links TRBV7-3 to TRBJ2-3; D is undetermined. Germline CDR1 and CDR2: SGHTA and FQGTGA. The CDR3 spans 13 residues. Trimming removed 2 bases from V and 1 base from J, with 4 bases in between. The DNA of the CDR3 is TGTGCCAGCAGCTTACACGGCACAGATACGCAGTATTTT. Amino acids: CASSLHGTDTQYF.

The J gene is TRBJ2-7, the V gene TRBV18, with D possibly being TRBD1 (5 bases). The germline V and J ends were trimmed by 6 bases and 1 base, with 13 bases remaining between them. CDR1 KGHSH and CDR2 LQKENI come from the germline V gene. This CDR3 region has 14 residues. The CDR3 DNA sequence: TGTGCCAGCTCCCCCAGGGCAGGGTCCTACGAGCAGTACTTC. This translates into CASSPRAGSYEQYF. The complete variable domain, with remaining parts taken from reference TRBV18 and TRBJ2-7, reads NAGVMQNPRHLVRRRGQEARLRCSPMKGHSHVYWYRQLPEEGLKFMVYLQKENIIDESGMPKERFSAEFPKEGPSILRIQQVVRGDSAAYFCASSPRAGSYEQYFGPGTRLTVT.

Concerning this clone itself: This sample also contains other DNA sequences that code for the same CDR3. The gene calls are TRBV19 and TRBJ2-5; 10 bases line up with TRBD1. The V and J ends lost 4 bases and 4 bases, in that order; junction bases with no gene match: 3. In germline, CDR1 is LNHDA, CDR2 SQIVND (reference sequence). The CDR3 has 14 amino acids. DNA of the CDR3: TGTGCCAGTAGTAGACAGGGGGCGCGAGAGACCCAGTACTTC. Residues: CASSRQGARETQYF.

Written as DNA, the CDR3 is TGCGCCAGTACAGGAGGTACCTATGGCTACACCTTC. It specifies CASTGGTYGYTF. The chain has TRBV23-1 and TRBJ1-2; TRBD1 might be the D (5 bases). TRBV23-1 is an open reading frame whose function is uncertain. V lost 9 bases and J 4 bases, leaving 12 bases between the germline ends. The CDR3 sequence is 12 residues long.

This chain joins TRBV30 and TRBJ1-2, with D unclear. Germline CDR1 and CDR2: GTSNPN and SVGIG (reference sequence). V gave up 2 bases and J gave up 1 base, with 8 bases separating them. The CDR3 has 13 amino acids. For the CDR3, the DNA is TGTGCCTGGAGTCCCTCAGTTAACTATGGCTACACCTTC. Residues: CAWSPSVNYGYTF.